Below, one TCR beta chain is given with its context. Its antigen is unidentified. The CDR3 sequence is 15 residues long. V lost 5 bases and J lost 4; bases outside the gene matches: 6. Germline values: CDR1 LGHDT, CDR2 YNNKEL (reference sequence). TCRdb redid the calling of the RT-PCR reads with MiXCR, one entry per CDR3 protein. Among about 500,000 distinct CDR3 sequences listed, about 15% were seen once. This entry belongs to a study of response to subunit inactivated influenza vaccine. Study-wide results and limits: Each seasonal flu vaccination may recruit only limited new T cells, authors suggested.

The receptor was derived from a man aged 50 to 69 who received an inactivated influenza vaccine. The J gene is TRBJ2-5, the V gene TRBV3-1; 11 nucleotides match TRBD1. Here the sequenced sample was CD4+ T cells sorted from PBMCs, taken around 2 years after vaccination. The CDR3 nucleotides are TGTGCCAGCAGCGCAGGACAGGGGGCGGGAGAGACCCAGTACTTC. It encodes CASSAGQGAGETQYF.